One and the same sample provided the 16 T cell receptor beta chains below, sequenced in a study of blood T cells in healthy people across ages. Using a J-beta primer mix together with a sample-barcoded 5' primer, a second PCR was run for about 6 to 12 cycles. TCRdb analysed the 5' RACE reads with MiXCR anew, one entry per CDR3 protein. The table has 1.5 million or so distinct CDR3 sequences, approximately 40% seen once. The sample was blood. The receptors here all came from a young woman in good health.

This clonotype was counted only a few times. This chain joins TRBV20-1 and TRBJ2-3; 10 nucleotides agree with TRBD1. The ends lost 5 bases at V and 5 bases at J; junction bases unmatched: 7. The CDR3 is 14 residues long. Germline V gives CDR1 DFQATT, CDR2 SNEGSKA (reference sequence). CDR3 DNA: TGCAGTGCTGACAGACAGGGGGCAGGAGATACGCAGTATTTT. It translates to CSADRQGAGDTQYF.

The chain is built from TRBV12-3 or TRBV12-4 and TRBJ2-7; D unresolved. V shed 0 bases and J shed 7 bases, with 10 bases lying between them. This CDR3 spans 13 amino acids. The CDR3 region has the DNA TGTGCCAGCAGTTTAGCGGCCTGGAGAGAGCAGTACTTC. This gives the protein CASSLAAWREQYF.

The chain uses TRBV18 and TRBJ2-7; D unresolved. CDR1 and CDR2 from the germline V gene are KGHSH and LQKENI. The V and J ends lost 3 bases and 7 bases respectively, with 25 bases between them. The CDR3 consists of 17 residues. CDR3 loop: CASSPVLLVEMYNEQYF. The CDR3 nucleotides read TGTGCCAGCTCACCTGTGTTGCTAGTTGAGATGTACAATGAGCAGTACTTC. Full variable domain (missing parts from reference TRBV18 and TRBJ2-7): NAGVMQNPRHLVRRRGQEARLRCSPMKGHSHVYWYRQLPEEGLKFMVYLQKENIIDESGMPKERFSAEFPKEGPSILRIQQVVRGDSAAYFCASSPVLLVEMYNEQYFGPGTRLTVT.

This clonotype has a handful of counts. The chain recombines TRBV4-1 with TRBJ1-5, with D unresolved. The CDR3 covers 16 residues. Germline V gives CDR1 MGHRA, CDR2 YSYEKL. With 0 bases removed from V and 8 bases from J, the gap between germline ends came to 17 bases. The CDR3: CASSQDVGGPLEPQHF. The CDR3 DNA is TGCGCCAGCAGCCAAGATGTAGGTGGTCCCCTGGAGCCCCAGCATTTT.

The rearrangement uses TRBV5-1 and TRBJ2-1, with a tentative D call TRBD2 (5 bases). Germline V gives CDR1 SGHRS, CDR2 YFSETQ. The CDR3 length is 15 residues. V lost 0 bases to trimming and J lost 1 base, with 8 bases between them. CDR3 residues: CASSLATTSYNEQFF. CDR3 nucleotides: TGCGCCAGCAGCTTGGCGACTACATCCTACAATGAGCAGTTCTTC. Based on the CDR3 plus reference TRBV5-1 and TRBJ2-1, the full variable domain is KAGVTQTPRYLIKTRGQQVTLSCSPISGHRSVSWYQQTPGQGLQFLFEYFSETQRNKGNFPGRFSGRQFSNSRSEMNVSTLELGDSALYLCASSLATTSYNEQFFGPGTRLTVL.

The chain links TRBV5-1 to TRBJ2-1, with 11 nucleotides matching TRBD1. J was trimmed by 9 bases and V by 4 bases; bases with no gene match: 6. This CDR3 spans 14 amino acids. Germline assignment: CDR1 SGHRS and CDR2 YFSETQ. CDR3 loop: CASSLGQGGIEQFF. In DNA, the CDR3 is TGCGCCAGCAGCCTGGGACAGGGGGGTATTGAGCAGTTCTTC. The full variable domain, completed using reference TRBV5-1 and TRBJ2-1, is KAGVTQTPRYLIKTRGQQVTLSCSPISGHRSVSWYQQTPGQGLQFLFEYFSETQRNKGNFPGRFSGRQFSNSRSEMNVSTLELGDSALYLCASSLGQGGIEQFFGPGTRLTVL.

Worth noting for this clonotype: A much larger clone differs by one base, so this may be a read error. The rearrangement joins TRBV29-1 to TRBJ2-4; 9 bases match TRBD1. The germline CDR1 and CDR2 sequences are SQVTM and ANQGSEA. The trim removed 7 bases at V and 15 bases at J, leaving 13 bases unmatched. This CDR3 has 12 residues. CDR3 sequence reads: CSAGDRDYERYF. As DNA, the CDR3 is TGCAGCGCCGGGGACAGGGACTACGAGCGGTACTTC.

The table lists this clonotype with a few counts. The chain is built from TRBV5-1 and TRBJ1-1; unclear D gene. Between the trimmed V and J ends, which lost 4 bases and 1 base, there was a span of 8 bases. Germline V gene data show CDR1 as SGHRS and CDR2 as YFSETQ. This CDR3 comprises 13 residues. The CDR3, as DNA: TGCGCCAGCAGCGTGGAAGCGAACACTGAAGCTTTCTTT. Protein sequence: CASSVEANTEAFF.

The chain couples TRBV29-1 to TRBJ2-1, with 9 bases matching TRBD1. Unmatched junction bases numbered 3, after V lost 6 bases and J lost 12 bases. The CDR3 length is 10 residues. The V gene's germline CDR1 is SQVTM and CDR2 ANQGSEA. CDR3 in amino acids: CSVTGGWQFF. As DNA, the CDR3 is TGCAGCGTCACAGGGGGCTGGCAGTTCTTC.

The rearrangement uses TRBV20-1 and TRBJ2-7; maybe TRBD2 (6 bases). The CDR3 is made up of 16 amino acids. V lost 1 base to trimming and J lost 0 bases, with 16 bases between them. Germline V CDR1 and CDR2: DFQATT, SNEGSKA (reference sequence). The CDR3 DNA reads as TGCAGTGCTAGAGGGCCCGACGGGGGAAGCTCCTACGAGCAGTACTTC. Its translation: CSARGPDGGSSYEQYF.

V and J are TRBV5-1 and TRBJ2-7; 9 bases match TRBD2. The germline V gene encodes CDR1 SGHRS and CDR2 YFSETQ. The V segment lost 0 bases and the J segment 6 bases; nucleotides outside the gene matches: 13. This CDR3 spans 17 amino acids. CDR3 nucleotides: TGCGCCAGCAGCTTGGTGGCTAGCGGGGACCTACCTAGCGAGCAGTACTTC. The encoded protein is CASSLVASGDLPSEQYF.

The rearrangement uses TRBV6-5 and TRBJ2-1, with D unresolved. Germline V CDR1 and CDR2: MNHEY, SVGAGI. The CDR3 length is 18 residues. V gave up 0 bases and J gave up 7 bases, with 22 bases separating them. CDR3 amino acids: CASSYSPGVEGAGNEQFF. In nucleotides, the CDR3 is TGTGCCAGCAGTTACTCGCCCGGCGTGGAAGGTGCCGGGAATGAGCAGTTCTTC.

J is TRBJ2-5 and V is TRBV11-1; D is perhaps TRBD2 (7 bases). This CDR3 has 15 residues. Germline CDR1 and CDR2: SGHAT and FQDESV (reference sequence). Trimming shortened V by 3 bases and J by 5 bases, and 16 bases separated the two germline ends. The chain's CDR3 is CASSLAGGRPETQYF. CDR3 nucleotides: TGTGCCAGCAGCTTGGCCGGGGGGCGACCGGAGACCCAGTACTTC.

This sequence joins TRBV2 and TRBJ2-1; unclear D gene. The CDR3 covers 12 residues. Germline CDR1 SNHLY, CDR2 FYNNEI. The V and J ends lost 6 bases and 6 bases respectively, with 9 bases between them. In DNA, the CDR3 is TGTGCCAGCAGGGTTGAGCGCAATGAGCAGTTCTTC. This translates into CASRVERNEQFF.

The sample holds a few counts of this clonotype. The chain recombines TRBV5-5 with TRBJ2-1; possibly TRBD2 for D (7 bases). The CDR3 contains 16 residues. V lost 4 bases and J lost 8, with 22 bases in between. The germline V gene has CDR1 SGHKS and CDR2 YYEKEE (reference sequence). The CDR3 DNA sequence: TGTGCCAGCAGCCTGCTCGCGGCCTCGGGGGGCGATGAGCAGTTCTTC. Its translation is CASSLLAASGGDEQFF.

CDR3 nucleotide sequence: TGTGCTAGCCTGGCAGGGGGGTCTGAAGCTTTCTTT. Its protein is CASLAGGSEAFF. The chain couples TRBV12-5 to TRBJ1-1; 7 nucleotides line up with TRBD1. Losses at the gene ends were 9 bases for V and 6 bases for J; bases not matched to a gene: 7. Germline V gene sequence: CDR1 LGHNT, CDR2 FRNRAP. This CDR3 has 12 residues. Combining the CDR3 with reference TRBV12-5 and TRBJ1-1 gives the whole variable domain DARVTQTPRHKVTEMGQEVTMRCQPILGHNTVFWYRQTMMQGLELLAYFRNRAPLDDSGMPKDRFSAEMPDATLATLKIQPSEPRDSAVYFCASLAGGSEAFFGQGTRLTVV.